This T cell receptor beta chain was profiled in a study of blood T cell repertoires in COVID-19. The CDR3 runs to 17 residues. The assay was immunoSEQ multiplex PCR, and TCRdb's table has in-frame clones only and misses some. The profile covers approximately 140,000 clones, with 80% appearing a single time and 10% to 15% taken by the ten largest. The clonotype was recovered from a man aged 55 to 70 with active or convalescent COVID-19. The sample comprised peripheral blood. This rearrangement joins TRBV21-1 to TRBJ1-5; the tabulated D call, TRBD1, remains unverified against the DNA. TRBV21-1 is listed as a pseudogene. This CDR3 is CASSSLLGDRGPQPQHF. In DNA, the CDR3 is TGTGCCAGCAGCAGTCTGCTCGGGGACAGGGGGCCTCAGCCCCAGCATTTT.